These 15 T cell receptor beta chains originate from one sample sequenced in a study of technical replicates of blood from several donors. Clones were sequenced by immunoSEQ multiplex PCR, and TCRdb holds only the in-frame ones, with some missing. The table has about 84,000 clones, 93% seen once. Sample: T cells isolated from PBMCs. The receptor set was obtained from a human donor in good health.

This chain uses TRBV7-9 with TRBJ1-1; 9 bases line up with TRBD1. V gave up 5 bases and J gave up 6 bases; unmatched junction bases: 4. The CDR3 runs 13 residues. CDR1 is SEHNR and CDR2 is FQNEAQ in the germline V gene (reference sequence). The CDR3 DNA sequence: TGTGCCAGCAGCCGGGACAGGGAATCTGAAGCTTTCTTT. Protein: CASSRDRESEAFF.

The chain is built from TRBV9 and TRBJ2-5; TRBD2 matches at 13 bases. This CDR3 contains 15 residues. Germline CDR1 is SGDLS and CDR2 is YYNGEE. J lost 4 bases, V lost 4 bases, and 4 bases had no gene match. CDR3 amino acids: CASSSGLAGVETQYF. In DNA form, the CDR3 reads TGTGCCAGCAGCTCTGGACTAGCGGGGGTAGAGACCCAGTACTTC.

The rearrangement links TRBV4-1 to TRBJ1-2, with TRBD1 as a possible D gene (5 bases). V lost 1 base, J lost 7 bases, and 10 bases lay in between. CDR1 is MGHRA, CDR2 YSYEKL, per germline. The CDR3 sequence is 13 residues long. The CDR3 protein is CASSQVPGGGYTF. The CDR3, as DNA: TGCGCCAGCAGCCAAGTTCCCGGGGGTGGCTACACCTTC.

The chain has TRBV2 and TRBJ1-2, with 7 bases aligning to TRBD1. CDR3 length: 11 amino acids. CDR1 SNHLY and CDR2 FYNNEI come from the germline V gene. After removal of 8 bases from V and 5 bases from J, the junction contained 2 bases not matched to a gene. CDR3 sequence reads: CASGQVYGYTF. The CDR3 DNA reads TGTGCCAGCGGACAGGTTTATGGCTACACCTTC.

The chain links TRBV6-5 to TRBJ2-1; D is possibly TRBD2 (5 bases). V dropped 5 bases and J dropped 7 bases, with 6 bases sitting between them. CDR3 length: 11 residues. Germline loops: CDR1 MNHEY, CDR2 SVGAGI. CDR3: CASSTGNEQFF. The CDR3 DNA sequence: TGTGCCAGCAGTACGGGGAATGAGCAGTTCTTC.

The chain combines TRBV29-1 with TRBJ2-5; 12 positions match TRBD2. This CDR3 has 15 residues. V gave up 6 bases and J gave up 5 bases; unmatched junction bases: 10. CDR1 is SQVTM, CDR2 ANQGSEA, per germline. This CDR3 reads CSVLRLAGASETQYF. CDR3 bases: TGCAGCGTGCTCCGACTAGCGGGAGCATCGGAGACCCAGTACTTC.

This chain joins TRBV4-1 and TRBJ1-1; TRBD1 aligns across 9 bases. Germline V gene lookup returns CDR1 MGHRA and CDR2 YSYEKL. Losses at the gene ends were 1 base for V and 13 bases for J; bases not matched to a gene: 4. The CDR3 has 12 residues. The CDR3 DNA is TGCGCCAGCAGCCAAGGGGACAGGGTAAATTTCTTT. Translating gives CASSQGDRVNFF.

This CDR3 is CASLGPSNQPQHF. CDR3 nucleotides: TGTGCCAGCCTGGGCCCCAGCAATCAGCCCCAGCATTTT. V and J are TRBV19 and TRBJ1-5; unclear D gene. V shed 9 bases and J shed 1 base, with 10 bases lying between them. This CDR3 is built from 13 residues. Germline V gene lookup returns CDR1 LNHDA and CDR2 SQIVND (reference sequence).

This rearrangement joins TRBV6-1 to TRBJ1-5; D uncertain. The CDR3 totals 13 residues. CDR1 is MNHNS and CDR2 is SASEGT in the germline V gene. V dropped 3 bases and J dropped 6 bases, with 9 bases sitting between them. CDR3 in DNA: TGTGCCAGCAGTGATCGGAGCCTTCAGCCCCAGCATTTT. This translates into CASSDRSLQPQHF.

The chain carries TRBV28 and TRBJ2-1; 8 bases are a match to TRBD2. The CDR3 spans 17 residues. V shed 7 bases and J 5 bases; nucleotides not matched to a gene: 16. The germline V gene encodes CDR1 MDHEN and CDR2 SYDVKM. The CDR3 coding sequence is TGTGCCAGCATCCCCAGGGGCCCGGGAGGGCGGGACAATGAGCAGTTCTTC. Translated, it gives CASIPRGPGGRDNEQFF.

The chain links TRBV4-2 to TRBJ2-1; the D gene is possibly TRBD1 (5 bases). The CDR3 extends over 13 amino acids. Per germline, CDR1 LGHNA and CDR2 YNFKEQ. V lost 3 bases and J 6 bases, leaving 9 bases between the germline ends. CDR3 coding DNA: TGTGCCAGCAGCCAGGGCAGGGTCAATGAGCAGTTCTTC. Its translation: CASSQGRVNEQFF.

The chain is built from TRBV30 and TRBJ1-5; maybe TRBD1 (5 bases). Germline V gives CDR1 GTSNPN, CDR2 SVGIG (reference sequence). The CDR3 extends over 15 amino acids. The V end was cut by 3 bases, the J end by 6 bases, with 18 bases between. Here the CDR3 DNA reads TGTGCCTGGAGCGAAGGAACCTCGGGGGGTCAGCCCCAGCATTTT. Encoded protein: CAWSEGTSGGQPQHF.

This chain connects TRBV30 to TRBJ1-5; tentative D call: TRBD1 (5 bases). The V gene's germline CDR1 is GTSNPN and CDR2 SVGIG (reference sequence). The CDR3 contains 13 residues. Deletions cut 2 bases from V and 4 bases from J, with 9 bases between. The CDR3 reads CAWSTGANQPQHF. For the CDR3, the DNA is TGTGCCTGGAGTACAGGAGCAAATCAGCCCCAGCATTTT.

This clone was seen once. CDR3 residues: CASWSGGIYEQYF. For the CDR3, the DNA is TGTGCCAGCTGGTCGGGGGGCATCTACGAGCAGTACTTC. V and J are TRBV2 and TRBJ2-7; weak D call: TRBD2 (7 bases). Germline CDR1 and CDR2: SNHLY and FYNNEI. The CDR3 is made up of 13 amino acids. Trimming took 8 bases from V and 3 from J, leaving 14 bases between them.

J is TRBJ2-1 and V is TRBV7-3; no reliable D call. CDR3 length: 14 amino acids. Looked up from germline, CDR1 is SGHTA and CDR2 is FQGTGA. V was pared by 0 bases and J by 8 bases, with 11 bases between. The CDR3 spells CASSLTSGHYEQFF. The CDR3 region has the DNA TGTGCCAGCAGCTTAACATCCGGTCACTATGAGCAGTTCTTC. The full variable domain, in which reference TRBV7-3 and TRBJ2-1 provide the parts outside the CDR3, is GAGVSQTPSNKVTEKGKYVELRCDPISGHTALYWYRQSLGQGPEFLIYFQGTGAADDSGLPNDRFFAVRPEGSVSTLKIQRTERGDSAVYLCASSLTSGHYEQFFGPGTRLTVL.